Listed below are T cell receptor beta chains from one sample, sequenced in a study of identical twins. From the 5' RACE reads, TCRdb called clonotypes with MiXCR, one entry per CDR3 protein. The table includes approximately 490,000 distinct CDR3 sequences, about a fifth detected once. Separately, the same data were catalogued under a study of yellow fever vaccine responses in identical twins.

The sample was CD4+ T cells sorted from blood. The receptors were sampled from a woman aged 18-30 years in good health. The CDR3 runs from the conserved cysteine through the conserved F or W. A D gene is named only where the DNA matches it firmly. Clone sizes are given selectively: once, few, many, or a class where the clone is expanded.

v_gene	j_gene	d_gene	abundance	CDR3aa	CDR3nt
TRBV12-5	TRBJ2-1	-	-	CASGFTSPSYNEQFF	TGTGCTAGTGGTTTTACTAGCCCCTCCTACAATGAGCAGTTCTTC
TRBV25-1	TRBJ2-1	TRBD1	few	CASSESRPRQGSEQFF	TGTGCCAGCAGTGAATCACGGCCGAGACAGGGGAGTGAGCAGTTCTTC
TRBV20-1	TRBJ2-1	TRBD2	few	CSARDGRAAYNEQFF	TGCAGTGCTAGGGACGGGAGGGCCGCCTACAATGAGCAGTTCTTC
TRBV6-1	TRBJ2-5	-	-	CASSRTVLPETQYF	TGTGCCAGCAGCCGGACAGTTCTGCCTGAGACCCAGTACTTC
TRBV7-2	TRBJ1-2	TRBD1	few	CASSFNRGLGYGYTF	TGTGCCAGCAGCTTCAACAGGGGGCTAGGGTATGGCTACACCTTC
TRBV3-1	TRBJ2-2	-	few	CASSQTRVHTGELFF	TGTGCCAGCAGCCAAACGAGGGTACACACCGGGGAGCTGTTTTTT
TRBV19	TRBJ1-6	TRBD1	few	CASSSTGVKAPLHF	TGTGCCAGTTCCTCGACAGGGGTTAAAGCACCCCTCCACTTT
TRBV3-1	TRBJ2-7	TRBD1	few	CASSHTLGQGTYEQYF	TGTGCCAGCAGCCATACTCTGGGACAGGGGACTTACGAGCAGTACTTC
TRBV7-2	TRBJ1-1	TRBD1	-	CASSLPDRGTEAFF	TGTGCCAGCAGCTTACCCGACAGGGGCACTGAAGCTTTCTTT
TRBV29-1	TRBJ2-1	TRBD2	-	CSVEGVAGVKSEQFF	TGCAGCGTTGAAGGCGTAGCGGGAGTGAAATCTGAGCAGTTCTTC
TRBV20-1	TRBJ2-1	-	-	CSARGWLDEQFF	TGCAGTGCTAGGGGCTGGCTTGATGAGCAGTTCTTC
TRBV19	TRBJ2-1	TRBD2	few	CASSIASGSSVEQFF	TGTGCCAGTAGTATAGCCAGCGGGAGTTCCGTTGAGCAGTTCTTC
TRBV6-1	TRBJ2-1	TRBD2	-	CASRTGTSGYNEQFF	TGTGCCAGCAGGACGGGGACTAGCGGGTACAATGAGCAGTTCTTC
TRBV7-9	TRBJ2-5	TRBD2	-	CASSIGLAGEETQYF	TGTGCCAGCAGCATAGGACTAGCGGGAGAAGAGACCCAGTACTTC
TRBV12-3/TRBV12-4	TRBJ1-5	-	many	CASSSQWTRGANQPQHF	TGTGCCAGCAGTTCGCAGTGGACCCGTGGTGCCAATCAGCCCCAGCATTTT
TRBV28	TRBJ1-5	-	few	CASRGTLKGSQHF	TGTGCCAGCAGGGGGACGCTAAAAGGGTCCCAGCATTTT
TRBV4-1	TRBJ1-1	-	many	CASSQDIVNTEAFF	TGCGCCAGCAGCCAAGATATAGTGAACACTGAAGCTTTCTTT
TRBV20-1	TRBJ1-6	-	few	CSASSGVHSPLHF	TGCAGTGCTAGTTCTGGGGTGCATTCACCCCTCCACTTT
TRBV5-1	TRBJ2-3	-	-	CASSSQGGDTQYF	TGCGCCAGCAGCAGCCAAGGGGGAGATACGCAGTATTTT
TRBV6-2/TRBV6-3	TRBJ1-5	-	-	CASSYGGGGGQPQHF	TGTGCCAGCAGTTACGGGGGGGGCGGGGGTCAGCCCCAGCATTTT
TRBV5-1	TRBJ2-5	-	-	CASSVSDQETQYF	TGCGCCAGCAGCGTATCGGATCAAGAGACCCAGTACTTC
TRBV6-2/TRBV6-3	TRBJ2-1	-	-	CASSSGRRGTFFF	TGTGCCAGCAGTAGTGGGCGGCGGGGTACGTTTTTCTTC
TRBV9	TRBJ1-1	-	few	CASSVGTANTEAFF	TGTGCCAGCAGCGTAGGGACAGCGAACACTGAAGCTTTCTTT
TRBV6-2/TRBV6-3	TRBJ2-3	TRBD1	-	CASSLPHRGRTDTQYF	TGTGCCAGCAGTTTACCTCACAGGGGGAGGACAGATACGCAGTATTTT
TRBV20-1	TRBJ2-1	-	-	CSASTGSSYNEQFF	TGCAGTGCTAGTACGGGAAGCTCCTACAATGAGCAGTTCTTC
TRBV11-1	TRBJ2-1	TRBD2	-	CASSPLAGAGSYNEQFF	TGTGCCAGCAGCCCGTTAGCGGGGGCCGGATCCTACAATGAGCAGTTCTTC
TRBV7-8	TRBJ2-7	-	-	CASSLRRLGYEQYF	TGTGCCAGCAGCTTGCGACGCCTCGGTTACGAGCAGTACTTC
TRBV5-1	TRBJ2-7	-	many	CASSLRLIRSQENYEQYF	TGCGCCAGCAGCTTGAGGTTGATTCGGAGTCAGGAGAACTACGAGCAGTACTTC
TRBV5-1	TRBJ2-7	-	-	CASCTGGLLDSYEQYF	TGCGCCAGCTGTACTGGGGGGTTATTAGACTCCTACGAGCAGTACTTC
TRBV20-1	TRBJ2-4	-	-	CSALGSLGNIQYF	TGCAGTGCACTCGGGAGCCTCGGAAACATTCAGTACTTC
TRBV28	TRBJ2-3	-	-	CATISDTATDTQYF	TGTGCCACCATTTCGGACACGGCCACAGATACGCAGTATTTT
TRBV7-3	TRBJ2-6	TRBD1	few	CASSPGQAKANVLTF	TGTGCCAGCAGCCCGGGACAGGCGAAGGCCAACGTCCTGACTTTC
TRBV7-9	TRBJ2-3	-	many	CASSVMDTQYF	TGTGCCAGCAGCGTTATGGATACGCAGTATTTT
TRBV6-2/TRBV6-3	TRBJ2-5	TRBD2	few	CASSYSGLGVATQYF	TGTGCCAGCAGTTACTCGGGACTAGGAGTAGCGACCCAGTACTTC
TRBV12-3/TRBV12-4	TRBJ2-4	-	few	CASSLRGHGNIQYF	TGTGCCAGCAGTTTACGGGGTCATGGAAACATTCAGTACTTC
TRBV27	TRBJ2-2	-	-	CASSAGGARSIIGELFF	TGTGCCAGCAGTGCTGGAGGGGCCAGGTCGATCATCGGGGAGCTGTTTTTT
TRBV5-1	TRBJ2-1	TRBD2	-	CASSGLTGGPYEQFF	TGCGCCAGCAGCGGGTTAACGGGAGGGCCCTATGAGCAGTTCTTC
TRBV27	TRBJ2-1	-	few	CASSHRPAYEQFF	TGTGCCAGCAGCCACCGACCGGCGTATGAGCAGTTCTTC
TRBV20-1	TRBJ2-1	-	-	CSLQSGPRSGYEQFF	TGCAGCCTTCAAAGCGGCCCTAGGTCAGGCTATGAGCAGTTCTTC